These 17 T cell receptor beta chains were all obtained from the same sample, sequenced in a study of cytomegalovirus exposure and HLA in healthy donors. PCR used 60 Vbeta primers and 13 Jbeta primers. TCRdb keeps only in-frame clones here, not all; method: immunoSEQ multiplex PCR. Here the sample spans 110,000 to 150,000 clones, roughly 10% being singletons. Sequenced: PBMCs. These receptors were obtained from a middle-aged man in good health and CMV-seronegative.

This clone was detected a few times. The chain is built from TRBV18 and TRBJ1-1; 7 nucleotides line up with TRBD1. Germline CDR1 reads KGHSH; CDR2 reads LQKENI. CDR3 length: 15 residues. Trimming took 3 bases from V and 0 from J; bases not matched to a gene: 4. CDR3 bases: TGTGCCAGCTCACCTATGACAGGGATGAACACTGAAGCTTTCTTT. Translated, it gives CASSPMTGMNTEAFF.

This clone was counted only a few times. The chain links TRBV19 to TRBJ1-6; perhaps TRBD1 as D (5 bases). The CDR3 loop spans 14 amino acids. V lost 2 bases, J lost 7 bases, and 9 bases lay in between. Germline V gene data show CDR1 as LNHDA and CDR2 as SQIVND (reference sequence). The chain's CDR3 is CASSIIGANSPLHF. CDR3 nucleotide sequence: TGTGCCAGTAGTATAATTGGGGCAAATTCACCCCTCCACTTT.

This clone was recorded only once. The chain recombines TRBV10-2 with TRBJ2-1, with TRBD2 identical over 11 bases. The V gene's germline CDR1 is WSHSY and CDR2 SAAADI. Trimming took 8 bases from V and 7 from J; bases not matched to a gene: 7. The CDR3 is 14 residues long. In nucleotides, the CDR3 is TGCGCCAGCTGCTTAGCGGGAGGGTATAATGAGCAGTTCTTC. Protein sequence: CASCLAGGYNEQFF.

This clone showed up just once. The chain combines TRBV2 with TRBJ2-5; TRBD2 matches at 13 bases. Germline trimming cut 5 bases from V and 4 bases from J; bases unmatched to any gene: 10. This CDR3 has 17 residues. Germline CDR1 SNHLY, CDR2 FYNNEI. The DNA for the CDR3 is TGTGCCAGCAGTCTGCGATGGACTAGCGGGAGAGGAGAGACCCAGTACTTC. Protein product: CASSLRWTSGRGETQYF.

This clone occurred a few times. The chain is built from TRBV2 and TRBJ1-2, with D possibly TRBD1 on 5 matching bases. The V and J ends lost 6 bases and 4 bases respectively, with 12 bases between them. The germline gives CDR1 SNHLY, CDR2 FYNNEI. The CDR3 runs to 13 residues. In DNA, the CDR3 is TGTGCCAGCAGCATCCAGACAGTCTATGGCTACACCTTC. Translating gives CASSIQTVYGYTF.

The gene calls are TRBV30 and TRBJ2-7; 10 nucleotides align to TRBD2. CDR1 is GTSNPN, CDR2 SVGIG, per germline (reference sequence). V lost 5 bases to trimming and J lost 4 bases; unmatched junction nucleotides: 11. There are 15 residues in the CDR3. The CDR3 region is CAWSLAGVRGYEQYF. In DNA form, the CDR3 reads TGTGCCTGGTCTCTAGCGGGAGTAAGGGGTTACGAGCAGTACTTC.

There are a few counts of this clone. The chain links TRBV10-2 to TRBJ2-3; D unclear. Trimming left V 4 bases short and J 0 bases short, with 2 bases between. Germline assignment: CDR1 WSHSY and CDR2 SAAADI. This CDR3 region has 12 residues. The CDR3 here is CASSASTDTQYF. In DNA, the CDR3 is TGCGCCAGCAGTGCTAGCACAGATACGCAGTATTTT.

This clone was found a few times. The chain joins TRBV4-2 to TRBJ1-5, with 10 bases that match TRBD1. Germline V gene sequence: CDR1 LGHNA, CDR2 YNFKEQ. V was pared by 4 bases and J by 5 bases, with 8 bases of the junction left unmatched. This CDR3 comprises 16 residues. The CDR3: CASSPLGQGGYQPQHF. In nucleotides, the CDR3 is TGTGCCAGCAGCCCACTAGGACAGGGGGGGTATCAGCCCCAGCATTTT.

J is TRBJ2-5 and V is TRBV5-6; 14 positions match TRBD2. The CDR3 length is 18 residues. In germline, CDR1 is SGHDT, CDR2 YYEEEE. The V segment lost 4 bases and the J segment 1 base; nucleotides outside the gene matches: 9. CDR3 DNA: TGTGCCAGCAGCCGCAGACTAGCGGGGGGGCCCACCCAAGAGACCCAGTACTTC. As protein: CASSRRLAGGPTQETQYF.

In its sample, this clone was seen a few times. The rearrangement links TRBV23-1 to TRBJ1-1; tentatively, D is TRBD1 (5 bases). TRBV23-1 is recorded as an ORF, its role being uncertain. Between the trimmed V and J ends, which lost 2 bases and 3 bases, there was a span of 16 bases. The CDR3 runs to 16 residues. CDR3 residues: CASSQEMRGWHTEAFF. The CDR3 bases are TGCGCCAGCAGTCAAGAAATGCGGGGCTGGCACACTGAAGCTTTCTTT.

V gene TRBV28 combines with J gene TRBJ2-3; the match to TRBD2 covers 7 bases. The CDR3 extends over 15 amino acids. CDR1 and CDR2 (germline): MDHEN, SYDVKM. With V trimmed by 5 bases and J by 5 bases, 10 bases remained unmatched. The DNA for the CDR3 is TGTGCCAGCAGTCCGCCCGCAGCGGGACTAGATACGCAGTATTTT. Encoded protein: CASSPPAAGLDTQYF. The entire variable domain, with the rest obtained from reference TRBV28 and TRBJ2-3, is as follows: DVKVTQSSRYLVKRTGEKVFLECVQDMDHENMFWYRQDPGLGLRLIYFSYDVKMKEKGDIPEGYSVSREKKERFSLILESASTNQTSMYLCASSPPAAGLDTQYFGPGTRLTVL.

This clone was seen a handful of times. This chain connects TRBV9 to TRBJ2-3, with 7 bases fitting TRBD2. The V and J ends lost 3 bases and 4 bases, in that order; junction bases with no gene match: 5. CDR1 and CDR2 from the germline V gene are SGDLS and YYNGEE. The CDR3 is 14 residues long. The CDR3 DNA is TGTGCCAGCAGCGGAACTAGCGCTCCAGATACGCAGTATTTT. This codes for CASSGTSAPDTQYF.

The chain is built from TRBV7-3 and TRBJ2-6, with TRBD2 matching over 8 bases. V gave up 4 bases and J gave up 0 bases; unmatched junction bases: 8. The CDR3 is 18 residues long. Germline assignment: CDR1 SGHTA and CDR2 FQGTGA. CDR3 protein: CASSSRGGMSSGANVLTF. In nucleotides, the CDR3 is TGTGCCAGCAGCTCCCGGGGGGGTATGAGCTCTGGGGCCAACGTCCTGACTTTC.

The V and J genes are TRBV2 and TRBJ2-7; TRBD2 matches 7 bases. The J segment lost 0 bases and the V segment lost 6 bases, leaving 5 bases of the junction unmatched. The germline V gene encodes CDR1 SNHLY and CDR2 FYNNEI. This CDR3 spans 14 amino acids. The CDR3 nucleotides are TGTGCCAGCAGAGTGGGAGGGAACTCCTACGAGCAGTACTTC. It is translated as CASRVGGNSYEQYF. Together with reference TRBV2 and TRBJ2-7, the CDR3 gives the full variable domain: EPEVTQTPSHQVTQMGQEVILRCVPISNHLYFYWYRQILGQKVEFLVSFYNNEISEKSEIFDDQFSVERPDGSNFTLKIRSTKLEDSAMYFCASRVGGNSYEQYFGPGTRLTVT.

The chain recombines TRBV18 with TRBJ2-3, with 14 bases aligning to TRBD2. Per the germline V gene, CDR1 is KGHSH and CDR2 is LQKENI. This CDR3 is 16 amino acids long. J lost 3 bases, V lost 8 bases, and 7 bases had no gene match. CDR3 in DNA: TGTGCCAGCACGGGACTAGCGGGAGTAGGAACAGATACGCAGTATTTT. Protein product: CASTGLAGVGTDTQYF.

This chain connects TRBV13 to TRBJ2-1; 12 bases map to TRBD2. CDR1 is PRHDT and CDR2 is FYEKMQ in the germline V gene (reference sequence). The CDR3 is 15 residues long. Trimming removed 1 base from V and 6 bases from J; junction bases left unmatched: 1. The DNA for the CDR3 is TGTGCCAGCAGCTTAGAGACTAGCGGGGGCAATGAGCAGTTCTTC. It encodes CASSLETSGGNEQFF.

This clone was picked up a small number of times. The gene calls are TRBV5-1 and TRBJ1-1; D is possibly TRBD1 (5 bases). V lost 0 bases, J lost 2 bases, and 11 bases lay in between. The CDR3 covers 15 residues. CDR1 and CDR2 from the germline V gene are SGHRS and YFSETQ. Here the CDR3 reads CASSLESGVNTEAFF. DNA for the CDR3: TGCGCCAGCAGCTTGGAATCGGGGGTAAACACTGAAGCTTTCTTT.